This T cell receptor beta chain was sequenced during a study of blood T cell repertoires in COVID-19. Study context: Sources were T cells, B-cell-depleted T cells, or PBMCs; the material itself was cDNA or gDNA.

Germline V CDR1 and CDR2: SGHRS, YFSETQ. Deletions cut 0 bases from V and 5 bases from J, with 9 bases between. This CDR3 is built from 13 residues. Authors' data handling: Researchers report that nucleated cell counts were estimated from reference gene primer amplification. Clones were read by immunoSEQ multiplex PCR, and TCRdb kept only the in-frame ones, dropping some. V and J calls plus clone size are reproduced from that table; the DNA served to infer D and trimming. The sample shows a few hundred thousand clones, approximately 86% of them seen only once. The table lists this clone with a few counts.

This clonotype was sampled from a woman aged 45-59 years who had recovered from COVID-19. The rearrangement links TRBV5-1 to TRBJ2-7; weak D call: TRBD1 (6 bases). The sequencing input was peripheral blood. DNA of the CDR3: TGCGCCAGCAGCTTGGTTGGGGGCCACGAGCAGTACTTC. This translates into CASSLVGGHEQYF.